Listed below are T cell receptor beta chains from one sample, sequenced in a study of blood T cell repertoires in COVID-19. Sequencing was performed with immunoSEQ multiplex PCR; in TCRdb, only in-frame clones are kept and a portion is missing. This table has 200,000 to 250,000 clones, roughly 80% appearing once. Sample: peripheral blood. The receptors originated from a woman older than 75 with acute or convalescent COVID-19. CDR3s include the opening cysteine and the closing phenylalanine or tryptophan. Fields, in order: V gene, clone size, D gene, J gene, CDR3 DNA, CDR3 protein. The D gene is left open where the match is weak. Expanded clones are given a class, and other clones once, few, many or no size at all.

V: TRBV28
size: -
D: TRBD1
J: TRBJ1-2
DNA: TGTGCCACTCAGGGAGACAGGGCCCCGCACTTTAACTATGGCTACACCTTC
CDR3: CATQGDRAPHFNYGYTF

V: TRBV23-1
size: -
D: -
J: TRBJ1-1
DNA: TGCGCCGCGAGCAACGGGGGGCCGACCGGAACAGGGTCACACACTGAAGCTTTCTTT
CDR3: CAASNGGPTGTGSHTEAFF

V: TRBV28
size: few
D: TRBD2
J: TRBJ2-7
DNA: TGTGCCAGCAGTTTAAGCCTAGCGGGAGTCGGCGAGCAGTACTTC
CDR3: CASSLSLAGVGEQYF

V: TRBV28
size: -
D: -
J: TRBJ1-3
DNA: TGTGCCAGCAGTCCGCCCTCACAGGCGGCCTCGTCTGGAAACACCATATATTTT
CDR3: CASSPPSQAASSGNTIYF

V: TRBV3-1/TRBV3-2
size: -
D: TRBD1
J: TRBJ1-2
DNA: TGTGCCAGCACCCCGATGCCAGGGGGGTATGGCTACACCTTC
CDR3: CASTPMPGGYGYTF

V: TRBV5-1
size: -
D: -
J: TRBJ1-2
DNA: TGCGCCAGCAGCCTGACAGAGATCTATGGCTACACCTTC
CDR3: CASSLTEIYGYTF

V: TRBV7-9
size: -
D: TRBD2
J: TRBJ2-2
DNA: TGTGCCATCCCGGGACTAGCCCCGTTCGCGAACACCGGGGAGCTGTTTTTT
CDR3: CAIPGLAPFANTGELFF

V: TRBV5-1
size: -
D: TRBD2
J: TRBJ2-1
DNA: TGCGCCAGCAGCTTTTCTATCCAGAGCGGGAGGGCCGATAATGAGCAGTTCTTC
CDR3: CASSFSIQSGRADNEQFF

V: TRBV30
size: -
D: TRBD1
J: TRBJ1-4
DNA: TGTGCCTGGAATGTACACCAGGGGGCTGAAGGTGAAAAACTGTTTTTT
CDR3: CAWNVHQGAEGEKLFF

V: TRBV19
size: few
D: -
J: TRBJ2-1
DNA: TGTGCCAGTAGTATAAATCCTGGACTTGATGAGCAGTTCTTC
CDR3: CASSINPGLDEQFF

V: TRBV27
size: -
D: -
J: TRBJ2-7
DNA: TGTGCCAGCAGTCCCCGTGGAGGCGCGGGGCCCTCCTACGAGCAGTACTTC
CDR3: CASSPRGGAGPSYEQYF

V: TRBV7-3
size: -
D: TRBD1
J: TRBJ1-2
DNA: TGTGCCAGCAGCACGGGACAGGGAAGTGGCTACACCTTC
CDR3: CASSTGQGSGYTF

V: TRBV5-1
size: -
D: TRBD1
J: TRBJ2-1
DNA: TGCGCCAGCAGCCCGTCCGGGACAGGGGGATACAATGAGCAGTTCTTC
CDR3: CASSPSGTGGYNEQFF

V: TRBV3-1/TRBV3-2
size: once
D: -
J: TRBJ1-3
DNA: TGTGCCAGCAGCCTCGGACAGTTCGGAAACACCATATATTTT
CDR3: CASSLGQFGNTIYF

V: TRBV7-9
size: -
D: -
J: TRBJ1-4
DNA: TGTGCCAGCAGCCCGCCCCTGACTAAGGGCGAAAAACTGTTTTTT
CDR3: CASSPPLTKGEKLFF

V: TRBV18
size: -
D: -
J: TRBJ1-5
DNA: TGTGCCAGCTCACCCGACAGGATTGGGAGCAATCAGCCCCAGCATTTT
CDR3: CASSPDRIGSNQPQHF

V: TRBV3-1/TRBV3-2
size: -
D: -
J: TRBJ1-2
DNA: TGTGCCAGCAGCCAAGTCGAAGGGGCTGGGGGCTACACCTTC
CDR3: CASSQVEGAGGYTF

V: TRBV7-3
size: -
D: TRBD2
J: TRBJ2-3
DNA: TGTGCCAGCAGCCCTTACGGCGGGGGGGCGGCAGATACGCAGTATTTT
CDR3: CASSPYGGGAADTQYF

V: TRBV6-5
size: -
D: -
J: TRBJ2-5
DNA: TGTGCCACTAAGTCGCCCCAAGAGACCCAGTACTTC
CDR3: CATKSPQETQYF

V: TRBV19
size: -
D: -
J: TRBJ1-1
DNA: TGTGCCAGTAGCCGGGCAGGGGCCGGGGGGGACACTGAAGCTTTCTTT
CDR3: CASSRAGAGGDTEAFF

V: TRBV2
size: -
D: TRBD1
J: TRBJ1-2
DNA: TGTGCCAGCAGTACCGGGACAGGGGACACCAATGGCTACACCTTC
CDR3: CASSTGTGDTNGYTF

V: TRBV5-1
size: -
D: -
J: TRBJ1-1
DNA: TGCGCCAGCAGCTTGGTGGCCTCAGGCGACACTGAAGCTTTCTTT
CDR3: CASSLVASGDTEAFF

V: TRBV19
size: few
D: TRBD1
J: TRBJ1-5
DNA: TGTGCCAGTAGTTCGGAGGGGGCAGGTCAGCCCCAGCATTTT
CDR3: CASSSEGAGQPQHF

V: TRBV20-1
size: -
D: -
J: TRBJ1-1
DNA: TGCAGTGCTAGTTCCGAGACATTGAACACTGAAGCTTTCTTT
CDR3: CSASSETLNTEAFF

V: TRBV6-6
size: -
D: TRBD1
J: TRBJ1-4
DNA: TGTGCCAGCAGTCGGGACAGGGGGTTCCCTAATGAAAAACTGTTTTTT
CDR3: CASSRDRGFPNEKLFF

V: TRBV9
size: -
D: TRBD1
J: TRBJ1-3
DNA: TGTGCCAGCAGCGAACGACAGGGGCCCACTACTGGAAACACCATATATTTT
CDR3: CASSERQGPTTGNTIYF

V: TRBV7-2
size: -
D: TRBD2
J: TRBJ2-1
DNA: TGTGCCAGCAGCTTTCCCTGGACTAGCGGGGCCTACAATGAGCAGTTCTTC
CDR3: CASSFPWTSGAYNEQFF

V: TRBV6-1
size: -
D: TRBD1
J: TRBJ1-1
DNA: TGTGCCAGCAGTGAGGGACAGGGTGGCACTGAAGCTTTCTTT
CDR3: CASSEGQGGTEAFF

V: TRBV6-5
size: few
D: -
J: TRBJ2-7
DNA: TGTGCCAGCAGCAGAGGGGAGGTCGGGGAGCAGTACTTC
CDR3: CASSRGEVGEQYF

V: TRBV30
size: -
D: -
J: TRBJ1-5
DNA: TGTGCCTGGAGTGTACGGGGGGGACCTGGCAATCAGCCCCAGCATTTT
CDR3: CAWSVRGGPGNQPQHF

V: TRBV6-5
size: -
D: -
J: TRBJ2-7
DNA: TGTGCCAGCAGTTATACCTTCAGGTCCTACGAGCAGTACTTC
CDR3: CASSYTFRSYEQYF